This TCR beta chain was identified during a study of blood T cell repertoires in COVID-19 (dated by TCRdb to 2020 to 2022). Describing the broader study: Samples from collaborators originated in the United States, Italy and Spain and spanned both the acute and convalescent phases of COVID-19. The sample metadata nearly always contained a de-identified subject ID, COVID-19 status, age in years and sex. Where available, HLA class I and class II types were taken from metadata supplied by the sample provider and were not determined by assay-based typing. The repertoires were released in a freely available public database intended as a resource for research on the immune response to SARS-CoV-2. Samples came from the ongoing ImmuneRACE study (first 160 participants) plus 1,254 subjects from 6 global collaborators. The dataset comprised deeply sampled blood TCRbeta repertoires from subjects exposed to, actively infected with, or recovered from COVID-19. The material from the prospective study consisted of cDNA or gDNA derived from T cells, B-cell-depleted T cells, or PBMCs.

Paper-wide results and their limitations: The amount of clinical and demographic metadata varied by source and participant and was provided uncurated.

TCRbeta CDR3 regions were amplified from genomic DNA using the immunoSEQ Assay, a bias-controlled multiplex PCR. The original pipeline was this. Nucleated cell counts per sample were estimated from amplification of reference gene primers within the assay. To quantify the absolute abundance of each unique TCRbeta CDR3 rearrangement, sequence reads were collapsed and filtered. For each sample, productive Simpson clonality was calculated as the square root of Simpson's diversity index across productive rearrangements. Sourced from immuneACCESS, this table was stored by TCRdb with only in-frame sequences that have V and J called. A share of the clones is absent; for the studies checked, an unresolved V gene accounts for under half, and the remainder has no known explanation. The V and J calls and clone size come from that table; D and trimming were worked out from the DNA. Recorded for this sample are 150,000 to 160,000 clones; about 80% of them occurred a single time. Of the sample, about 12% falls within the top ten clones.

In regard to this clone: The target of this receptor is not known. The record has no base qualities; no much larger clone is one base away.

Including the terminal cysteine and phenylalanine, the CDR3 comprises 14 residues. CDR3 DNA only is kept here, 42 bases in frame from base 1. From the germline V gene, CDR1 is SGDLS and CDR2 is YYNGEE. Trimmed from V: 4 bases; trimmed from J: 5 bases; junction bases lacking a gene match: 7. One collaborating source in Seattle enrolled patients during active infection and followed them longitudinally through the course of disease. Collaborating institutions collected whole blood in K2EDTA tubes following their own protocols. For TCRbeta analysis, collaborator samples were shipped as frozen whole blood, as isolated PBMCs, or as DNA extracted from either sample type.

This TCR was sampled from an older woman with COVID-19, enrolled during active disease. The sample was peripheral blood. The chain employs TRBV9 and TRBJ2-5, and TRBD1 matches 8 of the central bases. The nucleotide sequence is TGTGCCAGCAGCACTTCAGGGGGCCGCGAGACCCAGTACTTC. Its protein reads: CASSTSGGRETQYF. Extended through the reference TRBV9 and TRBJ2-5 proteins, this CDR3 yields the full variable domain: DSGVTQTPKHLITATGQRVTLRCSPRSGDLSVYWYQQSLDQGLQFLIQYYNGEERAKGNILERFSAQQFPDLHSELNLSSLELGDSALYFCASSTSGGRETQYFGPGTRLLVL.